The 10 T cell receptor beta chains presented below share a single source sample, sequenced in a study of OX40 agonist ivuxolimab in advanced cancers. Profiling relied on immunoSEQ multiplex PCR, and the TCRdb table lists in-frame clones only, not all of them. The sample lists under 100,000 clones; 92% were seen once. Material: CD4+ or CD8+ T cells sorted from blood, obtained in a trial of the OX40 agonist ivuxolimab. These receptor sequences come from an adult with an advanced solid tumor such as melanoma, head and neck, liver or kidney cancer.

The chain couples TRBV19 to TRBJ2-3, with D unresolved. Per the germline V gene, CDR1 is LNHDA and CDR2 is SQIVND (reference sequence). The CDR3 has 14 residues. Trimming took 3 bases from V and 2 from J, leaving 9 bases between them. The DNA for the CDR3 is TGTGCCAGTAGTATGGTCAGATTCACAGATACGCAGTATTTT. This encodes CASSMVRFTDTQYF.

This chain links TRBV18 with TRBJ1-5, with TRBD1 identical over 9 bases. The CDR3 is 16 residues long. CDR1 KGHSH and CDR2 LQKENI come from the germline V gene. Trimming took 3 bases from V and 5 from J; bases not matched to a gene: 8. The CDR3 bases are TGTGCCAGCTCACCGCAAAGACAGGGGGTAGATCAGCCCCAGCATTTT. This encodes CASSPQRQGVDQPQHF.

This chain's CDR3 is CASSVGMNTEAFF. The CDR3 region has the DNA TGTGCCAGCAGCGTAGGAATGAACACTGAAGCTTTCTTT. The chain uses TRBV9 and TRBJ1-1, with D unresolved. Germline V gives CDR1 SGDLS, CDR2 YYNGEE. Trimming stripped 0 bases from V and 0 bases from J, with 3 bases between. The CDR3 extends over 13 amino acids.

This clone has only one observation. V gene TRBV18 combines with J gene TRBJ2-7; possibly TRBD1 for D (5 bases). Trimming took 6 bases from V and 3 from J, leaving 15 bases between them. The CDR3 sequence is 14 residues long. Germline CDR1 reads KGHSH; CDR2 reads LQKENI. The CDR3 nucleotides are TGTGCCAGCTCCCACTCTAGGGGTGGCTACGAGCAGTACTTC. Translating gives CASSHSRGGYEQYF.

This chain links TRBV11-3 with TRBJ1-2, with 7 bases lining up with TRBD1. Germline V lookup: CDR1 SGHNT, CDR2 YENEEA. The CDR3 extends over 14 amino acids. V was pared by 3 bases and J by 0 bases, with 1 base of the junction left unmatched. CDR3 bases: TGTGCCAGCAGCTTTGGACAGGCTAACTATGGCTACACCTTC. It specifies CASSFGQANYGYTF. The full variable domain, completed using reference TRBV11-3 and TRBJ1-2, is EAGVVQSPRYKIIEKKQPVAFWCNPISGHNTLYWYLQNLGQGPELLIRYENEEAVDDSQLPKDRFSAERLKGVDSTLKIQPAELGDSAVYLCASSFGQANYGYTFGSGTRLTVV.

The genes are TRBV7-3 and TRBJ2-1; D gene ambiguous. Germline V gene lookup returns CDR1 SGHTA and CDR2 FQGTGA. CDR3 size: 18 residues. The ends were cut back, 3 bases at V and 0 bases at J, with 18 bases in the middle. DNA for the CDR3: TGTGCCAGCAGCTTTAACATGTGGCGGAGAAGCTCCTACAATGAGCAGTTCTTC. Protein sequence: CASSFNMWRRSSYNEQFF.

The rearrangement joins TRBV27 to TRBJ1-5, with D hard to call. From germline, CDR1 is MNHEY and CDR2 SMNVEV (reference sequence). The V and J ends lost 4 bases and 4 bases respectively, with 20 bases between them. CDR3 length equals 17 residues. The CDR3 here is CASSYGSWADRNQPQHF. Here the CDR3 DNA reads TGTGCCAGCAGTTACGGGAGCTGGGCTGATCGGAATCAGCCCCAGCATTTT.

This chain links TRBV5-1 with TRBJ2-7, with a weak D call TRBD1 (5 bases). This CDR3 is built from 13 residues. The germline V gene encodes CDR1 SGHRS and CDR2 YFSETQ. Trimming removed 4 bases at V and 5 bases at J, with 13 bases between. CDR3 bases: TGCGCCAGCAGCAAAGAGACAGAACACGAGCAGTACTTC. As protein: CASSKETEHEQYF.

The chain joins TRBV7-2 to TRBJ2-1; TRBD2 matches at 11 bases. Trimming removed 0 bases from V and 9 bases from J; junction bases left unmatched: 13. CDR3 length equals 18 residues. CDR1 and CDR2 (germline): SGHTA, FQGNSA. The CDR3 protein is CASSLALVPLAGGVEQFF. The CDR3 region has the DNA TGTGCCAGCAGCTTAGCGCTAGTACCCCTAGCGGGAGGAGTTGAGCAGTTCTTC.

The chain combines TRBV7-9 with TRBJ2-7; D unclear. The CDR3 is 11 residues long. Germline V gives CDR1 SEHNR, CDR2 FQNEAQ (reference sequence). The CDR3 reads CALDKAYEQYF. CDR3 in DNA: TGTGCATTAGACAAAGCCTACGAGCAGTACTTC.